The 13 T cell receptor beta chains below come from one sample, sequenced in a study of OX40 agonist ivuxolimab in advanced cancers. Assay: immunoSEQ multiplex PCR; the TCRdb copy retains only in-frame clones and omits some. The sample has approximately 15,000 clones, approximately 92% seen once. Sequencing was performed on CD4+ or CD8+ T cells sorted from blood, taken in a trial of the OX40 agonist ivuxolimab. These receptors all come from an adult with an advanced solid tumor such as melanoma, head and neck, liver or kidney cancer.

V and J are TRBV7-9 and TRBJ1-5, with D perhaps matching TRBD1 (6 bases). V lost 5 bases and J 6 bases, leaving 14 bases between the germline ends. From germline, CDR1 is SEHNR and CDR2 FQNEAQ (reference sequence). The CDR3 covers 14 residues. In nucleotides, the CDR3 is TGTGCCAGCAGCCCATACAGGGAAGGTCAGCCCCAGCATTTT. Translated, it gives CASSPYREGQPQHF.

This CDR3 is CASSIWTGGNTEAFF. Here the CDR3 DNA reads TGTGCCAGTAGTATCTGGACAGGGGGAAACACTGAAGCTTTCTTT. The chain links TRBV19 to TRBJ1-1, with 10 bases lining up with TRBD1. V was pared by 3 bases and J by 2 bases, with 3 bases of the junction left unmatched. This CDR3 contains 15 residues. The germline V gene has CDR1 LNHDA and CDR2 SQIVND (reference sequence).

The chain joins TRBV10-3 to TRBJ2-7, with a weak D call TRBD2 (5 bases). The CDR3 runs to 15 residues. The V gene lost 6 bases and the J gene lost 2 bases, with 17 bases spanning the gap. The germline V gene encodes CDR1 ENHRY and CDR2 SYGVKD. This CDR3 is CAISDLATTPYEQYF. CDR3 DNA sequence: TGTGCCATCAGCGACCTAGCTACAACTCCCTACGAGCAGTACTTC.

The rearrangement links TRBV6-5 to TRBJ2-7; tentative D call: TRBD2 (6 bases). Germline lookup yields CDR1 MNHEY and CDR2 SVGAGI. Trimming pared 5 bases from V and 6 bases from J, leaving 14 bases between. The CDR3 runs 13 residues. Here the CDR3 reads CASSNHQGGEQYF. For the CDR3, the DNA is TGTGCCAGCAGTAACCATCAGGGAGGCGAGCAGTACTTC.

The V gene is TRBV5-1, the J gene TRBJ2-5; a possible D gene is TRBD2 (5 bases). Germline V lookup: CDR1 SGHRS, CDR2 YFSETQ. Trimming left V 1 base short and J 5 bases short, with 9 bases between. CDR3 length equals 13 residues. The CDR3 region is CASSLYPGETQYF. CDR3 sequence (DNA): TGCGCCAGCAGCTTGTATCCGGGGGAGACCCAGTACTTC.

The chain joins TRBV7-9 to TRBJ2-1, with D possibly called TRBD1 or TRBD2 (6 bases each). This CDR3 is 15 amino acids long. V dropped 5 bases and J dropped 7 bases, with 18 bases sitting between them. In germline, CDR1 is SEHNR, CDR2 FQNEAQ (reference sequence). In DNA, the CDR3 is TGTGCCAGCAGCCGAGAGGGGGGAGCGGTGAATGAGCAGTTCTTC. It yields the protein CASSREGGAVNEQFF.

The chain is built from TRBV19 and TRBJ2-7; possible D gene TRBD2, 5 bases. Germline CDR1 reads LNHDA; CDR2 reads SQIVND (reference sequence). The CDR3 consists of 12 residues. Trimming took 4 bases from V and 6 from J, leaving 10 bases between them. The CDR3 nucleotides read TGTGCCAGTAGTACCGGACTCTCCGAGCAGTACTTC. This translates into CASSTGLSEQYF.

J is TRBJ1-1 and V is TRBV27; 9 bases match TRBD1. CDR3 length: 15 residues. Per the germline V gene, CDR1 is MNHEY and CDR2 is SMNVEV (reference sequence). After removal of 5 bases from V and 5 bases from J, the junction contained 9 bases not matched to a gene. The CDR3 DNA reads TGTGCCAGCAGTGTCACCGGGACAGGGTTTACTGAAGCTTTCTTT. This sequence encodes CASSVTGTGFTEAFF.

The chain recombines TRBV4-1 with TRBJ1-5, with D unclear. The V gene lost 0 bases and the J gene lost 5 bases, with 8 bases spanning the gap. The CDR3 contains 14 residues. Germline V gene lookup returns CDR1 MGHRA and CDR2 YSYEKL. CDR3 coding DNA: TGCGCCAGCAGCCAAGAGGAGGGAGATCAGCCCCAGCATTTT. Translated, it gives CASSQEEGDQPQHF.

The genes are TRBV27 and TRBJ2-1; D possibly corresponds to TRBD2 (5 bases). The V end lost 3 bases, the J end lost 6 bases, and 15 bases lay between the germline ends. The CDR3 runs 15 residues. Germline V CDR1 and CDR2: MNHEY, SMNVEV (reference sequence). The CDR3: CASSFTRLRGNEQFF. CDR3 nucleotide sequence: TGTGCCAGCAGTTTTACTCGCCTCCGGGGCAATGAGCAGTTCTTC.

The chain carries TRBV4-1 and TRBJ2-7, with D maybe TRBD2 (6 bases). Per germline, CDR1 MGHRA and CDR2 YSYEKL. The V end lost 0 bases, the J end lost 2 bases, and 11 bases lay between the germline ends. The CDR3 sequence is 15 residues long. The CDR3 protein is CASSQDRGGAYEQYF. DNA for the CDR3: TGCGCCAGCAGCCAAGATCGTGGAGGGGCCTACGAGCAGTACTTC.

The chain combines TRBV15 with TRBJ2-2, with D unresolved. Trimming cost V 4 bases and J 8 bases, with 14 bases left between them. There are 14 residues in the CDR3. From germline, CDR1 is LNHNV and CDR2 YYDKDF (reference sequence). CDR3 DNA: TGTGCCACCAGCACCCTCCTGTTAGTGGGGGAGCTGTTTTTT. Translation: CATSTLLLVGELFF.

The DNA for the CDR3 is TGTGCCAGCAGTTACTTCAGGGGAGGGTACGAGCAGTACTTC. Its translation: CASSYFRGGYEQYF. The J gene is TRBJ2-7, the V gene TRBV27; TRBD2 might be the D (7 bases). V dropped 4 bases and J dropped 4 bases, with 14 bases sitting between them. Germline lookup yields CDR1 MNHEY and CDR2 SMNVEV (reference sequence). The CDR3 consists of 14 residues.